This record looks at one T cell receptor (beta chain) sequence and its context. Method: immunoSEQ multiplex PCR; TCRdb's copy keeps in-frame clones and lacks some. Of approximately 260,000 clones detected, about 87% appear once; the ten largest clones hold 3% to 4.5%. The source of the sample is a study of blood T cell repertoires in COVID-19. Germline-derived CDR1 and CDR2 are LGHNT and FRNRAP. This CDR3 region has 14 residues. V was trimmed by 3 bases and J by 6 bases, leaving 13 bases between them. Sequences were obtained from peripheral blood. This chain links TRBV12-5 with TRBJ2-3; D unresolved. The clonotype comes from a woman aged 40 to 50 with acute or convalescent COVID-19. CDR3 sequence: CASGLTSSRDTQYF. The CDR3 nucleotides are TGTGCTAGTGGTTTAACCTCCTCTCGGGATACGCAGTATTTT.